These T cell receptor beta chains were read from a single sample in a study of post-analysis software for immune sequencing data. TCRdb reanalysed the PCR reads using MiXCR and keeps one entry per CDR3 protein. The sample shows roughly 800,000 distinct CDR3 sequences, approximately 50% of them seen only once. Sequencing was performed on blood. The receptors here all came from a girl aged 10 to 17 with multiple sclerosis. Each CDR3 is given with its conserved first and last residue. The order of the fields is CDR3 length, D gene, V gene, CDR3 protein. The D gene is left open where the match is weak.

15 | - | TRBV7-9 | CASSLEVRVNTEAFF
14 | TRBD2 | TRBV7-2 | CASSSTSGGYEQYF
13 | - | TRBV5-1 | CASRGLSHYEQYF
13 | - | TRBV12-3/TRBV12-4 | CASSSTESETQYF
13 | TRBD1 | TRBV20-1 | CSATWTGSNEQFF
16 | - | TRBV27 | CASSFGTLVSTDTQYF
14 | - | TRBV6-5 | CASTPDSHSYEQYF
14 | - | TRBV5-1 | CASSLGSPNSPLHF
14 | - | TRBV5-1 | CASSLYSDQETRYF
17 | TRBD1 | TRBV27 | CASSPIPFGQGTYEQYF
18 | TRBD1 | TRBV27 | CASSHRGQVFSGANVLTF
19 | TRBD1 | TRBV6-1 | CASSGPGQGSPTSSYEQYF
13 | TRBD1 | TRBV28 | CASSPGQLYGYTF
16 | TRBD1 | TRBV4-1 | CASSQEKGARQNEQFF
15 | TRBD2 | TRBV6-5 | CASSPPGLAGSIQYF
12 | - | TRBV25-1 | CASNTGANVLTF
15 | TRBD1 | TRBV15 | CATSRDLVQGSKQYF
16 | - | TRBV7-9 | CASSFTASSDTDTQYF
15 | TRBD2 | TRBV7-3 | CASSHGGAVVETQYF
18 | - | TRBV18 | CASPPPRRGAWKNQPQHF
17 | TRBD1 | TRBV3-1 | CASSQVSRGPNSYEQYF
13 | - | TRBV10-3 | CAISEGTNNEQFF
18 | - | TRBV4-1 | CASSPTPPEWGQYNEQYF
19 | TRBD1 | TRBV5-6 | CASSFDRGSLLGGANVLTF
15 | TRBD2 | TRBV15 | CATSILGQRENEQFF
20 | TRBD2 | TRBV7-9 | CASSVPGGQGPSIPYNEQFF
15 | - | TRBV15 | CATSSEVRGYTEAFF
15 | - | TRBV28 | CASSYGGATQETQYF
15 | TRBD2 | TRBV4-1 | CASSQDFLAVDTQYF
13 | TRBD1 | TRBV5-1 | CASSWTGGDEQFF
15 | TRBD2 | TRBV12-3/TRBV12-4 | CASRGAGGRSDTQYF
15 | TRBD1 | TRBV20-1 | CSAPDRGHRDNEQFF
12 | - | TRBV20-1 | CSAPRDNYGYTF
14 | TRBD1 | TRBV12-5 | CASGLGQGDYDYTF
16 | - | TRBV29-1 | CSVVGQTLAVNTEAFF
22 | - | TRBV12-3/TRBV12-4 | CASSRGGRGLTGQRLGANVLTF
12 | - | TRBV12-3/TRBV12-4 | CASSLGETEAFF
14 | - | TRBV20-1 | CSASPGGSLYEQYF
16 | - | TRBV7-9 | CASSSAKRVGNTEAFF
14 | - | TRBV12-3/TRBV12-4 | CASSSKLVAETQYF
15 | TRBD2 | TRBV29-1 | CSVERGLAGTNEQFF
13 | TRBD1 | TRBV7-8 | CASGEGQDYGYTF
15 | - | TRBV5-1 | CASSFRGAEQETQYF
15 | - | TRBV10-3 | CATRSTGPSTDSQYF
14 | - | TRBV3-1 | CANSQDQEEETQYF
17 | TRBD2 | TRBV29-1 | CSVTGSGGQTNTGELFF
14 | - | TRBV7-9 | CASSLEGEANEQYF
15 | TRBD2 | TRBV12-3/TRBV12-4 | CASGLRTSGNYEQYF
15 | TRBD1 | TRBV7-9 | CASSLGWDRQETQYF